The clone carrying this T cell receptor (beta chain) was observed a handful of times. Time point of the sample: cycle 4 day 1 (C4D1), after less than 7 weeks of nivolumab. Relapse was seen in all patients after autologous stem cell transplantation, and brentuximab vedotin exposure was variable. From thawed PBMCs, CD8+ T cells were isolated by magnetic negative selection. TCRdb's table, derived via immunoSEQ multiplex PCR, lists solely in-frame clones and lacks some. The sample lists about 6,800 clones, 50% to 75% occurring once. The junction had 19 bases not matched to a gene; V was cut back by 5 bases and J by 4 bases. This CDR3 has 20 residues. Germline CDR1 and CDR2: SGHVS and FQNEAQ. This sample is drawn from a study of PD-1 blockade in classical Hodgkin lymphoma.

The sequence was collected from a human donor with classical Hodgkin lymphoma. This sample comprised CD8+ T cells from blood, obtained before the fourth cycle of nivolumab. The chain combines TRBV7-8 with TRBJ2-1, with 11 bases fitting TRBD2. The CDR3 sequence is CASSPAGTSGTGSLYNEQFF. CDR3 DNA: TGTGCCAGCAGCCCAGCCGGGACTAGCGGAACCGGGAGTTTGTACAATGAGCAGTTCTTC.